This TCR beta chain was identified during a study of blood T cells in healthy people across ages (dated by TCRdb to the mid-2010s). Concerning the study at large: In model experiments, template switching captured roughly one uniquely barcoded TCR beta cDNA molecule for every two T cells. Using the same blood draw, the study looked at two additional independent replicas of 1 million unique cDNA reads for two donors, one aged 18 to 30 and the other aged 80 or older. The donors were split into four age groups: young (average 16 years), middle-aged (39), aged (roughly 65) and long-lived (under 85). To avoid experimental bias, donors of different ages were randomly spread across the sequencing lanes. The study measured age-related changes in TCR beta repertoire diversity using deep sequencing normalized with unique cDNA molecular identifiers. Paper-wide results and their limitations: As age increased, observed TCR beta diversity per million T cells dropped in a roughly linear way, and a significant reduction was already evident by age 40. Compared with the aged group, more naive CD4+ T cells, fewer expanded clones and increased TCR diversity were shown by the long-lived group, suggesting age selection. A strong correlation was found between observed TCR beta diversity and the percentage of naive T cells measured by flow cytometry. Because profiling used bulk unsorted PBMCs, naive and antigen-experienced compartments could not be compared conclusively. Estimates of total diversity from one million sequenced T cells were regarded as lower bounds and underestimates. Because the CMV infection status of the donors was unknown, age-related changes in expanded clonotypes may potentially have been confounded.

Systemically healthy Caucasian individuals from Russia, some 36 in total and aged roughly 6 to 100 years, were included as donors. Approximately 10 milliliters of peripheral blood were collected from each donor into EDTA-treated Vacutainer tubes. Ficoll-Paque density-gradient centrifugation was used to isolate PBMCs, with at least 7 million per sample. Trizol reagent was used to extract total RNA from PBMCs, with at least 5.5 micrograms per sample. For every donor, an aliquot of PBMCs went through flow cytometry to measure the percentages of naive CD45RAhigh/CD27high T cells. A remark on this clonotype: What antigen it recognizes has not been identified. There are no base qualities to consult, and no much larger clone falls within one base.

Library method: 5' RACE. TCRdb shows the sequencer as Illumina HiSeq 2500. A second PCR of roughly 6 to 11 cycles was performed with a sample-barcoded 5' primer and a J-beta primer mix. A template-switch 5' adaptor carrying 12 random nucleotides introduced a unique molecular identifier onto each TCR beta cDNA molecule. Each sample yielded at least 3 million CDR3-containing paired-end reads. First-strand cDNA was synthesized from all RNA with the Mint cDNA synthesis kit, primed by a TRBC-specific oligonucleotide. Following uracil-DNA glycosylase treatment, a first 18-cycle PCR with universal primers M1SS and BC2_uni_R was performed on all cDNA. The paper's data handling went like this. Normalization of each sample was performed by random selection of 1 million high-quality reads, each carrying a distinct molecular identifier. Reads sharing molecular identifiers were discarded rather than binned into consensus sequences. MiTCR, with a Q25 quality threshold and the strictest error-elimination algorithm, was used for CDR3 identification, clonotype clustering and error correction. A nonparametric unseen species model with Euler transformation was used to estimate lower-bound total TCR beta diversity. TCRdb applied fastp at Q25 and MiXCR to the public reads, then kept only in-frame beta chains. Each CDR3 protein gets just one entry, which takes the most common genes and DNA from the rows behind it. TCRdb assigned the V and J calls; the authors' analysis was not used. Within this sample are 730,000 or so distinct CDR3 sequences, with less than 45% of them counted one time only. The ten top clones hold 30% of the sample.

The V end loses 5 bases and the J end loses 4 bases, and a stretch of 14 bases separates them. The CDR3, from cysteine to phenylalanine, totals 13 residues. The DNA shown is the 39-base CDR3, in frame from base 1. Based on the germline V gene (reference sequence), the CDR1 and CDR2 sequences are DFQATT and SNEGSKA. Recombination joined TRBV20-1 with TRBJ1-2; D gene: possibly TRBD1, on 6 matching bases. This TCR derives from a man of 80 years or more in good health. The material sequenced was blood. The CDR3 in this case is CSAGPGQVYGYTF. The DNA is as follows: TGCAGTGCTGGCCCGGGACAAGTCTATGGCTACACCTTC.